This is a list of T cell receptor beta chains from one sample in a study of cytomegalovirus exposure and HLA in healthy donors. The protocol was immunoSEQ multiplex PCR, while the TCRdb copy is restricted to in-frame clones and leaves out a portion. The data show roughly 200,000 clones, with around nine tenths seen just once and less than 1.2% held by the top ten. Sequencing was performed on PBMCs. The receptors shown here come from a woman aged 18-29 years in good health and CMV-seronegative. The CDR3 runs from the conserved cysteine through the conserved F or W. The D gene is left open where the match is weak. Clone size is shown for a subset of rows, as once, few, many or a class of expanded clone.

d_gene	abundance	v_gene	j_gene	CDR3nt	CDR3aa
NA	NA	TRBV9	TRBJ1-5	TGTGCCAGCAGCGTAGGTGACGGTCAGGGCAATCAGCCCCAGCATTTT	CASSVGDGQGNQPQHF
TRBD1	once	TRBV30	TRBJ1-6	TGTGCCTGGAGTCTAACAGGGGGCATATCACCCCTCCACTTT	CAWSLTGGISPLHF
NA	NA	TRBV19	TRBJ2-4	TGTGCCACCAAACCGACAGTTTTGGGCATTCAGTACTTC	CATKPTVLGIQYF
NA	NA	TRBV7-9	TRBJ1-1	TGTTCCAGCAGCTACTTCGACACTGAAGCTTTCTTT	CSSSYFDTEAFF
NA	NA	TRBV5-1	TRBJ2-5	TGCGCCAGCAGCGTAAATCGGGACACTCAAGAGACCCAGTACTTC	CASSVNRDTQETQYF
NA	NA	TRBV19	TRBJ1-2	TGTGCCAGTAGTATATTAGAACAGACTAACTATGGCTACACCTTC	CASSILEQTNYGYTF
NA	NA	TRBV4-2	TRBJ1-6	TGTGCCAGCAGCCGAGGACTGAGCTCCTATAATTCACCCCTCCACTTT	CASSRGLSSYNSPLHF
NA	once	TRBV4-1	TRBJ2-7	TGCGCCAGCAGCCAAGAATTGGCAGGGTTCTTGGACTCCTACGAGCAGTACTTC	CASSQELAGFLDSYEQYF
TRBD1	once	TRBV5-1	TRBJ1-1	TGCGCCAGCAGCTCTTGGACAGGGGGGAACACTGAAGCTTTCTTT	CASSSWTGGNTEAFF
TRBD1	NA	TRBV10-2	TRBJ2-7	TGCGCCAGCAGTGTCGCCGGGACAGGCTACGAGCAGTACTTC	CASSVAGTGYEQYF
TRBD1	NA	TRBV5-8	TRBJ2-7	TGTGCCAGCAGCCGGGACAGGGGGTTTTACGAGCAGTACTTC	CASSRDRGFYEQYF
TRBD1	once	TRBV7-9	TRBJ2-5	TGTGCCAGCAGCTCCCGGGACAGGGGGCTTAAAGAGACCCAGTACTTC	CASSSRDRGLKETQYF
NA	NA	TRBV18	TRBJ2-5	TGTGCCAGCTGCTCGAGACCCCCGTTATTGACTTTCGAGACCCAGTACTTC	CASCSRPPLLTFETQYF
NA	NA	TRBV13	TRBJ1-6	TGTGCCAGCAGCTTACACAAATACTCCTATAATTCACCCCTCCACTTT	CASSLHKYSYNSPLHF
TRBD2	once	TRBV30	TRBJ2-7	TGTGCCTGGAGCCCTGGGACTAGCGGTTCCAACGAGCAGTACTTC	CAWSPGTSGSNEQYF
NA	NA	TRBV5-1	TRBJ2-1	TGCGCCAGCAGCTTTACTTCAAGCAATGAGCAGTTCTTC	CASSFTSSNEQFF
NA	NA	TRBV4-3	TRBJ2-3	TGCGCCAGCAGCCAAGAGGCCCCTTCCCCTCTCACAGATACGCAGTATTTT	CASSQEAPSPLTDTQYF
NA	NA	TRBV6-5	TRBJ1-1	TGTGCCAGCAGTTACGAGGTCGGCGTGACTGAAGCTTTCTTT	CASSYEVGVTEAFF
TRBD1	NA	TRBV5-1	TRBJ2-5	TGCGCCAGCAGGCACGCCGGGACAGGGCGAGAGACCCAGTACTTC	CASRHAGTGRETQYF
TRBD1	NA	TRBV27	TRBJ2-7	TGTGCCAGCAGTACCCAGGGGTATCCGACAGGGGGACATTACGAGCAGTACTTC	CASSTQGYPTGGHYEQYF
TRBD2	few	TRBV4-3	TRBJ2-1	TGCGCCAGCAGCCAAGTGTACGGGACTAGCGGGGGGTTATACAATGAGCAGTTCTTC	CASSQVYGTSGGLYNEQFF
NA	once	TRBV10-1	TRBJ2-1	TGCGCCAGCAGTGAGTCACTAAAGGGGCGCCATGAGCAGTTCTTC	CASSESLKGRHEQFF